This TCR beta chain was obtained from a study of blood T cell repertoires in COVID-19. Study-wide context: Sites in the United States, Italy and Spain provided acute and convalescent COVID-19 samples.

Authors' processing steps: Estimation of nucleated cell counts relied on the amplification of reference gene primers. Measured with immunoSEQ multiplex PCR; TCRdb has only the in-frame clones, and not every one. For V, J and clone size, that table is used; D and trimming come from the DNA. The sample records 99,000 or so clones, around 88% being singletons. Germline-derived CDR1 and CDR2 are MNHNY and SVGAGI (reference sequence). The CDR3 runs to 15 residues. V lost 2 bases to trimming and J lost 10 bases, with 20 bases between them. Sample: peripheral blood. The TCR sequence derives from a man in his fifties or sixties with COVID-19, enrolled during active disease. The V and J genes are TRBV6-6 and TRBJ1-1; D gene ambiguous. The CDR3 spells CASSYPGRHRGVAFF. The CDR3 DNA reads TGTGCCAGCAGTTACCCGGGAAGACATAGAGGAGTAGCTTTCTTT.